This T cell receptor beta chain was identified during a study of cytomegalovirus exposure and HLA in healthy donors. Study observations and caveats: Immune exposure data for these donors was limited to CMV serostatus.

Both 60 Vbeta primers and 13 Jbeta primers went into the PCR. Sequenced by immunoSEQ multiplex PCR; TCRdb stores in-frame clones only, minus some. The top ten hold 3.5% to 4.5% of the sample, which has 120,000 or so clones, about 85% seen once. V lost 2 bases and J 5 bases, leaving 15 bases between the germline ends. This CDR3 has 15 residues. From germline, CDR1 is GTSNPN and CDR2 SVGIG (reference sequence). Comments on this clone: What it binds is unknown.

Specimen: PBMCs. The TCR sequence derives from a man aged 18 to 29 in good health and CMV-seropositive. The chain joins TRBV30 to TRBJ1-4; D might be TRBD1 (6 bases). In DNA, the CDR3 is TGTGCCTGGAGTAAGGGGGGGGCGGGCAATGAAAAACTGTTTTTT. Protein: CAWSKGGAGNEKLFF.